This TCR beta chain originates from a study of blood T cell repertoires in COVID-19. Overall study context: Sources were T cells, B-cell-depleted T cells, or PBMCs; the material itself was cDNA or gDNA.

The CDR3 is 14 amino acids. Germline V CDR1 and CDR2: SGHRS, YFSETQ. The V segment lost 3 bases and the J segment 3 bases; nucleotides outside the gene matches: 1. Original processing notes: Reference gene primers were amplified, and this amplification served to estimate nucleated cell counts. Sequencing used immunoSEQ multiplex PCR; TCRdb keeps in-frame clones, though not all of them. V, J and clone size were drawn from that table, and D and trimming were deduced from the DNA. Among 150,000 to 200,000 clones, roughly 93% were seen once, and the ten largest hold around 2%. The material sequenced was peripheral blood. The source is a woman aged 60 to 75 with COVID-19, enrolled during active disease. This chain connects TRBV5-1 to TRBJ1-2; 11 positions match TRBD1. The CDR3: CASSWDRGDYGYTF. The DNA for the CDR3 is TGCGCCAGCAGCTGGGACAGGGGGGACTATGGCTACACCTTC.